The 29 T cell receptor beta chains reported below all come from one sample, sequenced in a study of T-cell memory formation after mild COVID-19. TCRdb reanalysed the 5' RACE reads using MiXCR and keeps one entry per CDR3 protein. The repertoire includes 530,000 or so distinct CDR3 sequences, 15% to 20% of them detected once, and around 7.8% sits in the top ten. The source material was PBMCs or a T cell subset sorted from them (not recorded which). Every receptor here comes from an adult woman who had mild COVID-19 (a few samples of this study predate the infection). Cell type and time point are not known.

This clonotype has ten or more counts. This chain connects TRBV7-2 to TRBJ2-2; 9 positions agree with TRBD1. J gave up 1 base and V 5 bases, and 2 bases lay outside the gene matches. This CDR3 is built from 15 residues. Germline lookup yields CDR1 SGHTA and CDR2 FQGNSA. The CDR3 DNA follows: TGTGCCAGCAGCAAGGGACAGGGGAACACCGGGGAGCTGTTTTTT. This translates into CASSKGQGNTGELFF.

The chain carries TRBV6-2 or TRBV6-3 and TRBJ2-7, with a weak D call TRBD1 (5 bases). The CDR3 extends over 16 amino acids. Per the germline V gene, CDR1 is MNHEY and CDR2 is SVGEGT. V was shortened by 6 bases and J by 4 bases, with 22 bases between the two germline ends. This chain's CDR3 is CASSGDWERGGYEQYF. The CDR3 coding sequence is TGTGCCAGCAGCGGCGACTGGGAAAGGGGCGGTTACGAGCAGTACTTC.

This clonotype was detected only a few times. J is TRBJ2-1 and V is TRBV7-3; 7 positions match TRBD2. This CDR3 contains 12 residues. The germline gives CDR1 SGHTA, CDR2 FQGTGA. The V gene end was trimmed by 6 bases and the J gene end by 9 bases; junction bases not matched to a gene: 5. CDR3 amino acids: CASSFREGEQFF. The CDR3, as DNA: TGTGCCAGCAGTTTCAGGGAGGGTGAGCAGTTCTTC.

The chain is built from TRBV5-4 and TRBJ2-6; D is unresolved. Trimming left V 4 bases short and J 1 base short, with 9 bases between. CDR3 length equals 15 residues. CDR1 and CDR2 (germline): SGHNT, YYREEE (reference sequence). The CDR3 reads CASSRGRSGANVLTF. In DNA, the CDR3 is TGTGCCAGCAGCCGCGGACGGTCTGGGGCCAACGTCCTGACTTTC.

This clonotype was picked up a small number of times. The chain joins TRBV24-1 to TRBJ2-1; TRBD1 agrees at 7 bases. Trimming took 8 bases from V and 5 from J; bases not matched to a gene: 5. Germline CDR1 reads KGHDR; CDR2 reads SFDVKD. The CDR3 sequence is 13 residues long. The CDR3 DNA sequence: TGTGCCACCACGCAGGGACAGAACAATGAGCAGTTCTTC. Its translation: CATTQGQNNEQFF.

V is TRBV19 and J is TRBJ2-7; D possibly matches TRBD1 or TRBD2 (5 bases each). CDR3 length: 16 amino acids. Trimming shortened V by 3 bases and J by 3 bases, and 18 bases separated the two germline ends. Looked up from germline, CDR1 is LNHDA and CDR2 is SQIVND (reference sequence). This CDR3 is CASSIGSGSGYYEQYF. The CDR3, as DNA: TGTGCCAGTAGTATCGGCTCAGGGTCGGGATACTACGAGCAGTACTTC.

This clonotype was seen more than once but under ten times. The J gene is TRBJ1-3, the V gene TRBV7-9; D is unclear. V lost 0 bases and J 10 bases, leaving 10 bases between the germline ends. CDR3 length: 13 amino acids. Germline-derived CDR1 and CDR2 are SEHNR and FQNEAQ (reference sequence). In nucleotides, the CDR3 is TGTGCCAGCAGCTTAGCGGAGGACGGGACCATATATTTT. It is translated as CASSLAEDGTIYF.

The rearrangement uses TRBV5-8 and TRBJ1-1, with D perhaps matching TRBD1 (5 bases). Germline lookup yields CDR1 SGHTS and CDR2 YDEGEE. This CDR3 region has 14 residues. Between the trimmed V and J ends, which lost 2 bases and 6 bases, there was a span of 14 bases. The CDR3 sequence: CASSFSPGRAEAFF. For the CDR3, the DNA is TGTGCCAGCAGCTTTAGTCCGGGACGGGCTGAAGCTTTCTTT.

In this sample, this clonotype turned up a few times. This chain connects TRBV6-1 to TRBJ1-6, with TRBD1 as a possible D gene (5 bases). Germline V gene lookup returns CDR1 MNHNS and CDR2 SASEGT. V was clipped by 3 bases and J by 9 bases, with 15 bases between them. CDR3 length: 15 amino acids. DNA for the CDR3: TGTGCCAGCAGTGAGGGGGTGACGGGTCTTTCACCCCTCCACTTT. Amino acid sequence: CASSEGVTGLSPLHF.

The chain couples TRBV5-5 to TRBJ2-2, with D possibly matching TRBD1 (6 bases). V lost 3 bases and J lost 3, with 12 bases in between. Germline V CDR1 and CDR2: SGHKS, YYEKEE (reference sequence). The CDR3 runs to 15 residues. CDR3 sequence reads: CASSWWDIDTGELFF. The CDR3 coding sequence is TGTGCCAGCAGCTGGTGGGACATCGACACCGGGGAGCTGTTTTTT.

This chain uses TRBV5-4 with TRBJ2-2; D not resolved. The germline V gene has CDR1 SGHNT and CDR2 YYREEE (reference sequence). Trimming removed 1 base from V and 7 bases from J, with 8 bases in between. CDR3 size: 13 residues. In DNA, the CDR3 is TGTGCCAGCAGCTTGCGGGTGGGCGGGGAGCTGTTTTTT. This sequence encodes CASSLRVGGELFF.

This clonotype was detected only a few times. The chain combines TRBV5-1 with TRBJ2-1; D not certain. CDR3 size: 9 residues. Germline V gene lookup returns CDR1 SGHRS and CDR2 YFSETQ. The V end was cut by 10 bases, the J end by 5 bases, with 4 bases between. As DNA, the CDR3 is TGCGCCCCCAACAATGAGCAGTTCTTC. Its translation is CAPNNEQFF.

The chain carries TRBV4-2 and TRBJ2-3; 7 bases line up with TRBD2. Germline CDR1 and CDR2: LGHNA and YNFKEQ. With 3 bases clipped from V and 0 bases from J, the junction kept 6 bases outside the gene matches. CDR3 length: 16 amino acids. Here the CDR3 reads CASSHLKAGSTDTQYF. CDR3 nucleotide sequence: TGTGCCAGCAGCCACCTCAAAGCGGGGAGCACAGATACGCAGTATTTT.

The chain links TRBV7-2 to TRBJ2-3, with 13 bases that match TRBD2. The germline V gene encodes CDR1 SGHTA and CDR2 FQGNSA. The CDR3 totals 18 residues. The V segment lost 1 base and the J segment 2 bases; nucleotides outside the gene matches: 6. CDR3 DNA sequence: TGTGCCAGCAGCTTAGTGCTACTAGCGGGAGGGATCACAGATACGCAGTATTTT. It specifies CASSLVLLAGGITDTQYF.

In this sample, this clonotype turned up a few times. V gene TRBV3-1 combines with J gene TRBJ2-1; TRBD2 matches 7 bases. Germline V gene sequence: CDR1 LGHDT, CDR2 YNNKEL (reference sequence). This CDR3 spans 16 amino acids. J lost 5 bases, V lost 0 bases, and 7 bases had no gene match. Written as DNA, the CDR3 is TGTGCCAGCAGCCAAGAGGCGGGGGACGGGAACAATGAGCAGTTCTTC. Translated: CASSQEAGDGNNEQFF.

This rearrangement joins TRBV11-3 to TRBJ2-1; possibly TRBD2 for D (6 bases). Looked up from germline, CDR1 is SGHNT and CDR2 is YENEEA. The CDR3 runs 13 residues. Trimming shortened V by 6 bases and J by 6 bases, and 12 bases separated the two germline ends. The CDR3 protein is CASRSGLTNEQFF. CDR3 in DNA: TGTGCCAGCAGATCCGGACTAACCAATGAGCAGTTCTTC.

This chain joins TRBV4-1 and TRBJ2-3; possible D gene TRBD2, 6 bases. V lost 1 base to trimming and J lost 5 bases, with 13 bases between them. This CDR3 has 15 amino acids. CDR1 is MGHRA and CDR2 is YSYEKL in the germline V gene. This chain's CDR3 is CASSQASEERDTQYF. DNA for the CDR3: TGCGCCAGCAGCCAAGCTAGCGAGGAAAGAGATACGCAGTATTTT.

The V call is TRBV7-2, the J call TRBJ2-1, with 8 bases identical to TRBD2. The germline V gene encodes CDR1 SGHTA and CDR2 FQGNSA. V was pared by 6 bases and J by 4 bases, with 11 bases of the junction left unmatched. The CDR3 totals 16 residues. The CDR3 region has the DNA TGTGCCAGCAGTCGAGCGGGGGACTACCTTTACAATGAGCAGTTCTTC. Its translation is CASSRAGDYLYNEQFF.

The chain employs TRBV7-3 and TRBJ1-5; D may be TRBD1 (6 bases). With 5 bases removed from V and 0 bases from J, the gap between germline ends came to 20 bases. This CDR3 spans 18 amino acids. Germline CDR1 and CDR2: SGHTA and FQGTGA. CDR3 protein: CASSLNPRTDYSNQPQHF. CDR3 coding DNA: TGTGCCAGCAGCCTAAACCCCAGGACAGACTATAGCAATCAGCCCCAGCATTTT.

DNA for the CDR3: TGTGCCAGCAGCTTAACTCGGGACAAGTCCTACGAGCAGTACTTC. The encoded protein is CASSLTRDKSYEQYF. V gene TRBV5-5 combines with J gene TRBJ2-7; a possible D gene is TRBD1 (6 bases). Per germline, CDR1 SGHKS and CDR2 YYEKEE (reference sequence). Trimming left V 2 bases short and J 1 base short, with 13 bases between. The CDR3 runs 15 residues. Supplemented by reference TRBV5-5 and TRBJ2-7, the full variable domain reads DAGVTQSPTHLIKTRGQQVTLRCSPISGHKSVSWYQQVLGQGPQFIFQYYEKEERGRGNFPDRFSARQFPNYSSELNVNALLLGDSALYLCASSLTRDKSYEQYFGPGTRLTVT.

The rearrangement uses TRBV7-3 and TRBJ2-1; TRBD2 matches 8 bases. CDR1 and CDR2 from the germline V gene are SGHTA and FQGTGA. J was trimmed by 0 bases and V by 5 bases; bases with no gene match: 6. CDR3 length: 16 residues. CDR3 sequence: CASSPRGAVSYNEQFF. DNA for the CDR3: TGTGCCAGCAGCCCGCGGGGGGCCGTCTCCTACAATGAGCAGTTCTTC. Based on the CDR3 plus reference TRBV7-3 and TRBJ2-1, the full variable domain is GAGVSQTPSNKVTEKGKYVELRCDPISGHTALYWYRQSLGQGPEFLIYFQGTGAADDSGLPNDRFFAVRPEGSVSTLKIQRTERGDSAVYLCASSPRGAVSYNEQFFGPGTRLTVL.

Here the CDR3 DNA reads TGTGCCAGCACCACGGTGGACAGGGGGATCGCTGAAGCTTTCTTT. Its translation is CASTTVDRGIAEAFF. This chain connects TRBV27 to TRBJ1-1, with 10 bases that match TRBD1. V gave up 7 bases and J gave up 6 bases; unmatched junction bases: 11. The CDR3 consists of 15 residues. Germline V lookup: CDR1 MNHEY, CDR2 SMNVEV (reference sequence).

This clonotype was seen many times. The rearrangement links TRBV20-1 to TRBJ1-1, with D possibly being TRBD1 (6 bases). The CDR3 has 11 residues. From germline, CDR1 is DFQATT and CDR2 SNEGSKA (reference sequence). V was pared by 6 bases and J by 1 base, with 6 bases between. CDR3 sequence (DNA): TGCAGTGCGACAGGGAACACTGAAGCTTTCTTT. Translating it yields CSATGNTEAFF.

This clonotype was detected only a few times. The chain carries TRBV6-4 and TRBJ2-7, with 7 positions matching TRBD1. Germline lookup yields CDR1 MRHNA and CDR2 SNTAGT. V trimming: 5 bases; J trimming: 6 bases; junction bases outside the gene matches: 7. The CDR3 is 13 residues long. CDR3 coding DNA: TGTGCCAGCAGTCGGGACAGTATCGGCGAGCAGTACTTC. Amino acids: CASSRDSIGEQYF.

This clonotype was counted between two and nine times. This chain links TRBV6-5 with TRBJ1-5, with D perhaps TRBD1 (5 bases). V dropped 0 bases and J dropped 6 bases, with 12 bases sitting between them. Germline V gene lookup returns CDR1 MNHEY and CDR2 SVGAGI. The CDR3 has 15 amino acids. The CDR3 bases are TGTGCCAGCAGTTACTCGATGGGGGGTAGTCAGCCCCAGCATTTT. Residues: CASSYSMGGSQPQHF.

There are many counts of this clonotype. The V gene is TRBV2, the J gene TRBJ2-7; D may correspond to TRBD1 or TRBD2 (7 bases each). Germline V gene lookup returns CDR1 SNHLY and CDR2 FYNNEI. Trimming removed 5 bases at V and 4 bases at J, with 12 bases between. The CDR3 is 13 residues long. CDR3 nucleotide sequence: TGTGCCAGCAGTCCAGGGGGGGTTTACGAGCAGTACTTC. Translation gives CASSPGGVYEQYF.

The chain recombines TRBV12-3 or TRBV12-4 with TRBJ2-1; D gene unclear. This CDR3 is built from 15 residues. Between the trimmed V and J ends, which lost 6 bases and 5 bases, there was a span of 17 bases. The chain's CDR3 is CASRTSFKVHNEQFF. The CDR3 DNA follows: TGTGCCAGCAGAACCTCTTTTAAGGTACACAATGAGCAGTTCTTC.

In this sample, this clonotype turned up many times. The V and J genes are TRBV5-1 and TRBJ1-1; no reliable D call. The CDR3 covers 15 residues. Germline CDR1 and CDR2: SGHRS and YFSETQ. V was shortened by 1 base and J by 1 base, with 11 bases between the two germline ends. CDR3 loop: CASSLWQIENTEAFF. In DNA, the CDR3 is TGCGCCAGCAGCTTGTGGCAGATTGAGAACACTGAAGCTTTCTTT.

This rearrangement joins TRBV3-1 to TRBJ2-1, with D possibly matching TRBD2 (5 bases). This CDR3 spans 15 amino acids. The germline V and J ends were trimmed by 1 base and 10 bases, with 17 bases remaining between them. CDR1 LGHDT and CDR2 YNNKEL come from the germline V gene (reference sequence). The CDR3 loop reads CASSQVDYTPTEQFF. The CDR3 DNA is TGTGCCAGCAGCCAAGTCGACTATACTCCCACCGAGCAGTTCTTC.